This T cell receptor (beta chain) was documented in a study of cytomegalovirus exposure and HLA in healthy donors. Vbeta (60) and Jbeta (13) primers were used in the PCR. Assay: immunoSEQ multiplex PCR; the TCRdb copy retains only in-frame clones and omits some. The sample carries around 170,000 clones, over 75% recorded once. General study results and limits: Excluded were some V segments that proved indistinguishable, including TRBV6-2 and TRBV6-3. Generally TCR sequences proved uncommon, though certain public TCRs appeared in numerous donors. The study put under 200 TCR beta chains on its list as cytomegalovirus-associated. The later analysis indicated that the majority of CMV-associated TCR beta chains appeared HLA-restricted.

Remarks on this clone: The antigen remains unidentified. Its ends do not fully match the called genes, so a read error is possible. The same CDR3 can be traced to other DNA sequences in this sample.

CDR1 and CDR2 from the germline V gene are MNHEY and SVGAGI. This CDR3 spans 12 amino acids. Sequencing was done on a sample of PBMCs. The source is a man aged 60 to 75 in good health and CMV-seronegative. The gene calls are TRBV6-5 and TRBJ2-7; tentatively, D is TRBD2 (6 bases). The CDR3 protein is CASRGGSYEQYF. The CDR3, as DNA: TGTGCCAGCCGTGGAGGGTCCTACGAGCAATACTTC.